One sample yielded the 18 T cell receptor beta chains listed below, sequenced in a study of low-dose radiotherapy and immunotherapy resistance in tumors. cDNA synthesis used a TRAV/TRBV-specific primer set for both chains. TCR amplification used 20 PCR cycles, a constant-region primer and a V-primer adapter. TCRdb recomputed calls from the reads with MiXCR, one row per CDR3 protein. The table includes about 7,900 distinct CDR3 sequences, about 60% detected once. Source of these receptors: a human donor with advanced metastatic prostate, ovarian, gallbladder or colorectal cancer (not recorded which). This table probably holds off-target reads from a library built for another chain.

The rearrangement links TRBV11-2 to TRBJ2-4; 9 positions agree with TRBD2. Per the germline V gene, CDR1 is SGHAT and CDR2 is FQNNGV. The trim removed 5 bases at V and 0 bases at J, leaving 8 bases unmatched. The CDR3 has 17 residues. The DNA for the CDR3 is TGTGCCAGCAGCCCAGCGACTAGCGGATTAGCCAAAAACATTCAGTACTTC. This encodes CASSPATSGLAKNIQYF. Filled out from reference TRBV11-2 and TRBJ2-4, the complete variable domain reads EAGVAQSPRYKIIEKRQSVAFWCNPISGHATLYWYQQILGQGPKLLIQFQNNGVVDDSQLPKDRFSAERLKGVDSTLKIQPAKLEDSAVYLCASSPATSGLAKNIQYFGAGTRLSVL.

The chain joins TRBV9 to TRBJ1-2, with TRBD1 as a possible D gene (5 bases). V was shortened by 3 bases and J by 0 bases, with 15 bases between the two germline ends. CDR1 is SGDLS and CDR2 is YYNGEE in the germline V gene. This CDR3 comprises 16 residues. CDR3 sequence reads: CASSGKGLGSNYGYTF. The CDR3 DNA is TGTGCCAGCAGCGGGAAGGGGCTCGGATCTAACTATGGCTACACCTTC.

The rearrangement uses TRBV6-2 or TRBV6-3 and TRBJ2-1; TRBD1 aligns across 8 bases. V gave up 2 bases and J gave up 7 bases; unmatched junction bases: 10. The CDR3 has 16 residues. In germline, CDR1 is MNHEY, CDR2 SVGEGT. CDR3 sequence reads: CASSYRGQANRNEQFF. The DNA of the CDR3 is TGTGCCAGCAGTTACCGGGGACAGGCAAACAGGAATGAGCAGTTCTTC.

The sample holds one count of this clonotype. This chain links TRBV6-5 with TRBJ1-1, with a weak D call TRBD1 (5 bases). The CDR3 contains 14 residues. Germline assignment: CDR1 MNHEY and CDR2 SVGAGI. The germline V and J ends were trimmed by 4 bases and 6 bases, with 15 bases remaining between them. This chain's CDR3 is CASSSPGSVPEAFF. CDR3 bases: TGTGCCAGCAGTTCCCCAGGGAGCGTTCCTGAAGCTTTCTTT.

This CDR3 is CASSQGLAATDTQYF. The CDR3 DNA is TGTGCCAGCAGCCAAGGGCTAGCGGCCACAGATACGCAGTATTTT. The chain is built from TRBV4-2 and TRBJ2-3, with TRBD2 matching 7 bases. This CDR3 contains 15 residues. The J segment lost 2 bases and the V segment lost 1 base, leaving 3 bases of the junction unmatched. Germline CDR1 is LGHNA and CDR2 is YNFKEQ.

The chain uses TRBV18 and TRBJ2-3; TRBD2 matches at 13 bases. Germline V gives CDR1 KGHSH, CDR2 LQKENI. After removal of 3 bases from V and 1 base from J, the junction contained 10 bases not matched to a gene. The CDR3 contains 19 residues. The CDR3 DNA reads TGTGCCAGCTCACCGCCATACGGACTAGCGGGAGAACGCACAGATACGCAGTATTTT. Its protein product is CASSPPYGLAGERTDTQYF.

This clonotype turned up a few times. CDR3 nucleotides: TGTGCCAGCAGCCGACCGGGATTTAACTATGGCTACACCTTC. It is translated as CASSRPGFNYGYTF. The rearrangement joins TRBV14 to TRBJ1-2; D is unclear. CDR1 is SGHDN, CDR2 FVKESK, per germline. The CDR3 consists of 14 residues. Trimming took off 4 bases at V and 1 base at J, with 10 bases between the two ends. Combining the CDR3 with reference TRBV14 and TRBJ1-2 gives the whole variable domain EAGVTQFPSHSVIEKGQTVTLRCDPISGHDNLYWYRRVMGKEIKFLLHFVKESKQDESGMPNNRFLAERTGGTYSTLKVQPAELEDSGVYFCASSRPGFNYGYTFGSGTRLTVV.

CDR3: CASSLYTNTEAFF. The CDR3 DNA sequence: TGTGCCAGCAGTTTATATACGAACACTGAAGCTTTCTTT. J is TRBJ1-1 and V is TRBV28; D is unclear. The germline V gene has CDR1 MDHEN and CDR2 SYDVKM. This CDR3 contains 13 residues. V lost 1 base and J lost 1, with 4 bases in between.

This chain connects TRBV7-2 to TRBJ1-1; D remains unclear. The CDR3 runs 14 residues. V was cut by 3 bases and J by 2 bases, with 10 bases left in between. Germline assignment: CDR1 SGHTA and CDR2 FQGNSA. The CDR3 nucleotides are TGTGCCAGCAGCTTTGCTAGGTCAAACACTGAAGCTTTCTTT. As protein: CASSFARSNTEAFF.

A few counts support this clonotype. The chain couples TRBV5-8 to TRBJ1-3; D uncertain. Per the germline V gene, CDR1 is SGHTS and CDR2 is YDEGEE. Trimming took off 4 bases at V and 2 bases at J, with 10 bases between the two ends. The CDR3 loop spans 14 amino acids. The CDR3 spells CASSKITPGNTIYF. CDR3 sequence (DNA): TGTGCCAGCAGCAAAATAACCCCTGGAAACACCATATATTTT.

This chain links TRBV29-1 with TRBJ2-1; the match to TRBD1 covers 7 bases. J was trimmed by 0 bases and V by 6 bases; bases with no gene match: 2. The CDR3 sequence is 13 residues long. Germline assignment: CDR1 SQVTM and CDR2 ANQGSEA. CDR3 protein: CSVGTDSYNEQFF. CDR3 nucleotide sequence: TGCAGCGTCGGGACAGACTCCTACAATGAGCAGTTCTTC.

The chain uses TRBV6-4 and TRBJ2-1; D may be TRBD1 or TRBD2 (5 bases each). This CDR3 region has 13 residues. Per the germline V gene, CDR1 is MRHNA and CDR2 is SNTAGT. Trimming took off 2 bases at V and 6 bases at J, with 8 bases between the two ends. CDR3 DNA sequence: TGTGCCAGCAGTGACGGGACCGTCAATGAGCAGTTCTTC. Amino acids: CASSDGTVNEQFF.

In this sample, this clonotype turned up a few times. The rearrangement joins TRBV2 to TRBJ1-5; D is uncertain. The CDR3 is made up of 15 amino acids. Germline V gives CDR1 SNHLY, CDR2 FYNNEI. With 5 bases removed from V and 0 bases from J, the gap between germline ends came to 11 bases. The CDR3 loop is CASSLRFYSNQPQHF. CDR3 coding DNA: TGTGCCAGCAGTCTAAGGTTTTATAGCAATCAGCCCCAGCATTTT.

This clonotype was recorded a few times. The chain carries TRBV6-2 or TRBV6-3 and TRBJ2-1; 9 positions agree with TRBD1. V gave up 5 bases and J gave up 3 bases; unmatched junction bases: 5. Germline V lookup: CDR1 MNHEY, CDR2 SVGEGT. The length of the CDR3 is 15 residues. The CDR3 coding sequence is TGTGCCAGCAGTAGAGGACAGGGGAACTACAATGAGCAGTTCTTC. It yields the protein CASSRGQGNYNEQFF.

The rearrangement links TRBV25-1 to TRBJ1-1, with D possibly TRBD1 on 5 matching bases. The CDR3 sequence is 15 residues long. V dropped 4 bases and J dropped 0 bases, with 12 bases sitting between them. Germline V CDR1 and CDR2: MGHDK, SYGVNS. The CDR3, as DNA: TGTGCCAGCAGTGCAGACAGAAATATGAACACTGAAGCTTTCTTT. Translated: CASSADRNMNTEAFF.

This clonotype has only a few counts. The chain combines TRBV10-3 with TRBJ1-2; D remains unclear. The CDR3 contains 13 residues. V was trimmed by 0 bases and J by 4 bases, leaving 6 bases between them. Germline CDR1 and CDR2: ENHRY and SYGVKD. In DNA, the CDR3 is TGTGCCATCAGTGAGTCTACGAGCTATGGCTACACCTTC. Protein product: CAISESTSYGYTF.

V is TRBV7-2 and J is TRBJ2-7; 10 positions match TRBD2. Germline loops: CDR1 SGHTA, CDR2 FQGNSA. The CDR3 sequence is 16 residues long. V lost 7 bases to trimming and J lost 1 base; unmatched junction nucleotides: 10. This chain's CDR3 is CASKRLAGTASYEQYF. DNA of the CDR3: TGTGCCAGCAAAAGACTAGCGGGTACCGCTTCCTACGAGCAGTACTTC.

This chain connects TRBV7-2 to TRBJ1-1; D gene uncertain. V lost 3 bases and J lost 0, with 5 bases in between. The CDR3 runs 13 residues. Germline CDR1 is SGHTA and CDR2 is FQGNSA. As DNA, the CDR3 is TGTGCCAGCAGCTTCTCGCTGAACACTGAAGCTTTCTTT. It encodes CASSFSLNTEAFF.